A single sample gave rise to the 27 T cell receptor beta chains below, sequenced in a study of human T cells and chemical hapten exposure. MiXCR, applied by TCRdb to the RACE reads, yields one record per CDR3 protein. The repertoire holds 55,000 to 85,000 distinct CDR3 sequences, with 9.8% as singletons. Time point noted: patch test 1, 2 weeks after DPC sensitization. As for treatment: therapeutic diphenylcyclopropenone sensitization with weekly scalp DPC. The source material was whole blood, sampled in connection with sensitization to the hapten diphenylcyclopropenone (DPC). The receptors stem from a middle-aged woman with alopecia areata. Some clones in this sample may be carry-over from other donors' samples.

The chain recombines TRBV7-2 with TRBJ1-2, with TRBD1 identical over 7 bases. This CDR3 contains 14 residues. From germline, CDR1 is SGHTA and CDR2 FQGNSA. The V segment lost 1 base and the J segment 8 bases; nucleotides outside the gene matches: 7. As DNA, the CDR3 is TGTGCCAGCAGCTTAGTGAGACAGGGTGAAGGCTACACCTTC. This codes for CASSLVRQGEGYTF.

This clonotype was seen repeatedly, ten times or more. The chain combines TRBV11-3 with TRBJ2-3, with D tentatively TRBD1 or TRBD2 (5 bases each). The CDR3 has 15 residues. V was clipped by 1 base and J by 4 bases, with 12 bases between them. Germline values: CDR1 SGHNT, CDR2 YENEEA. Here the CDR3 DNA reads TGTGCCAGCAGCTTAGGAGGGGCGCGAGCAGATACGCAGTATTTT. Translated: CASSLGGARADTQYF.

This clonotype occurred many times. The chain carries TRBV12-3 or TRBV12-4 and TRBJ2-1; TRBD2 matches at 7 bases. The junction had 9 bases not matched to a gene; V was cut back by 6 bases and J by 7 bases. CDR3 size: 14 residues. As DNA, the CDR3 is TGTGCCAGCAGCCAACCGGGACTATCAAATGAGCAGTTCTTC. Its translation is CASSQPGLSNEQFF.

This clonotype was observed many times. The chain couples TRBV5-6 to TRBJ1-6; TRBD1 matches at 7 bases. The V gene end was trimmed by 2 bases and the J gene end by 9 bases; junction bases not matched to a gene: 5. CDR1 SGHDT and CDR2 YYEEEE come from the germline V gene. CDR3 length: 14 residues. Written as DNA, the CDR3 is TGTGCCAGCAGCTTTCGGACAGGCGGTTCACCCCTCCACTTT. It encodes CASSFRTGGSPLHF.

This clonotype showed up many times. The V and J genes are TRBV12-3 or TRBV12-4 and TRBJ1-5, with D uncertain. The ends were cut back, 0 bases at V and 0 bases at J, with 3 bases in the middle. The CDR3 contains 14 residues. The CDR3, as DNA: TGTGCCAGCAGTTTAGCGTCTAGCAATCAGCCCCAGCATTTT. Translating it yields CASSLASSNQPQHF.

This CDR3 reads CASSVGTGEFTDTQYF. The CDR3 DNA is TGTGCCAGCAGCGTAGGGACAGGTGAATTCACAGATACGCAGTATTTT. The rearrangement joins TRBV9 to TRBJ2-3, with TRBD1 matching 7 bases. Germline values: CDR1 SGDLS, CDR2 YYNGEE. CDR3 length equals 16 residues. Unmatched junction bases numbered 6, after V lost 0 bases and J lost 2 bases.

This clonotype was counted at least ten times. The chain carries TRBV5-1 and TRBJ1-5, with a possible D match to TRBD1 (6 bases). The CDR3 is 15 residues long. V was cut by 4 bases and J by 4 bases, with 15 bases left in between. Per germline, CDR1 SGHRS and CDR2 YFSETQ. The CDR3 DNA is TGCGCCAGCAGCGCGGTAGGGGGGAGTAATCAGCCCCAGCATTTT. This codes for CASSAVGGSNQPQHF.

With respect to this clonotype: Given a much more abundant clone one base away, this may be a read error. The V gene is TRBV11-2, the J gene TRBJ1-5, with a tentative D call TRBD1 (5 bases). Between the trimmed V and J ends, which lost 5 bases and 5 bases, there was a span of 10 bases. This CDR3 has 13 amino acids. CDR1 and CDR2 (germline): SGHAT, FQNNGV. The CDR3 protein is CASSRDGDQPQHF. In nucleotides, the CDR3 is TGTGCCAGCAGCCGGGACGGGGATCAGCCCCAGCATTTT.

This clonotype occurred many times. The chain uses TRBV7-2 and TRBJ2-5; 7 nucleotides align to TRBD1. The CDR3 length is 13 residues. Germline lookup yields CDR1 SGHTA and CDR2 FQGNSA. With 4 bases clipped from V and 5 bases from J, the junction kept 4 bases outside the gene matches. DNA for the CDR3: TGTGCCAGCAGCTCCCCACAGGGGGAGACCCAGTACTTC. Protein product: CASSSPQGETQYF. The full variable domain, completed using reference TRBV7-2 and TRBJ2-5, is GAGVSQSPSNKVTEKGKDVELRCDPISGHTALYWYRQSLGQGLEFLIYFQGNSAPDKSGLPSDRFSAERTGGSVSTLTIQRTQQEDSAVYLCASSSPQGETQYFGPGTRLLVL.

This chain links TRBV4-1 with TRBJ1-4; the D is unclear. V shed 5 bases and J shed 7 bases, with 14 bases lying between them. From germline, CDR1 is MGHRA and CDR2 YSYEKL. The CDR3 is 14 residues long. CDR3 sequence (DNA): TGCGCCAGCAGCAAGGCCGGGGATCGTGAAAAACTGTTTTTT. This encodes CASSKAGDREKLFF.

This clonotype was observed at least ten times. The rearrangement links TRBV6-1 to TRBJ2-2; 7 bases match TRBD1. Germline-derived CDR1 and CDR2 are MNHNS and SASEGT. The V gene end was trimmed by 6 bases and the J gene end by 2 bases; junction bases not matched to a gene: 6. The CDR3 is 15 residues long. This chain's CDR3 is CASRSGTANTGELFF. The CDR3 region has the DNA TGTGCCAGCAGGTCCGGGACAGCTAACACCGGGGAGCTGTTTTTT.

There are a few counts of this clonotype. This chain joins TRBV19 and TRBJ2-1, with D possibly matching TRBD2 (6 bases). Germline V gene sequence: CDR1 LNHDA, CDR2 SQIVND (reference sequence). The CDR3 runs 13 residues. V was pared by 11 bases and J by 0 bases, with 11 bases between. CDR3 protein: CASRRGSYNEQFF. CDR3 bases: TGTGCCTCTAGGAGGGGCTCCTACAATGAGCAGTTCTTC.

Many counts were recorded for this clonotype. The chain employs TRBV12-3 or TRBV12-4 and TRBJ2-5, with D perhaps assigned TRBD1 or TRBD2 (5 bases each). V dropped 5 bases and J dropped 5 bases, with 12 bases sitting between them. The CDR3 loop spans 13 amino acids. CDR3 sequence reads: CASSPLWGETQYF. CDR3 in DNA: TGTGCCAGCAGTCCCCTCTGGGGGGAGACCCAGTACTTC.

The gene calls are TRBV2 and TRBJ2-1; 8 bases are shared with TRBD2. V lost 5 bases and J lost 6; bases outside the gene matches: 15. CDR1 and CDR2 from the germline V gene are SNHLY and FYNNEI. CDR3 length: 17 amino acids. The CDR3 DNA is TGTGCCAGCAGTCGGGCGGGCGGGGGGACTCTCGGCAATGAGCAGTTCTTC. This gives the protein CASSRAGGGTLGNEQFF. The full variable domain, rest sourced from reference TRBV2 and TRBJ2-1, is EPEVTQTPSHQVTQMGQEVILRCVPISNHLYFYWYRQILGQKVEFLVSFYNNEISEKSEIFDDQFSVERPDGSNFTLKIRSTKLEDSAMYFCASSRAGGGTLGNEQFFGPGTRLTVL.

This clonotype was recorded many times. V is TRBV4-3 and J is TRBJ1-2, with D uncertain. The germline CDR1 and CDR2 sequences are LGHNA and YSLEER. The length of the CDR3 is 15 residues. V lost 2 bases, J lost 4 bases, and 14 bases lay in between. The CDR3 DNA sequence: TGCGCCAGCAGCCAAATGGCCGGCGAGGGCTATGGCTACACCTTC. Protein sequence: CASSQMAGEGYGYTF.

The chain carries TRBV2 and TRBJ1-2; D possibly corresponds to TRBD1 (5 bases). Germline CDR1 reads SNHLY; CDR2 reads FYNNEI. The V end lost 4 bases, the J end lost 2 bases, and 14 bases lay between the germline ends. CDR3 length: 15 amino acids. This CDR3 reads CASSGQIGVNYGYTF. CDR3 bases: TGTGCCAGCAGTGGGCAGATAGGGGTGAACTATGGCTACACCTTC.

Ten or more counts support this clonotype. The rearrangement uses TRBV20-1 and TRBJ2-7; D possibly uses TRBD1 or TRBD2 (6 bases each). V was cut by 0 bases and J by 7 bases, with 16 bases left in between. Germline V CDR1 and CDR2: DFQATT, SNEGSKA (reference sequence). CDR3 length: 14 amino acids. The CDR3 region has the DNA TGCAGTGCTAGAGATGAGGGAAGGGGGGTTGAGCAGTACTTC. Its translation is CSARDEGRGVEQYF.

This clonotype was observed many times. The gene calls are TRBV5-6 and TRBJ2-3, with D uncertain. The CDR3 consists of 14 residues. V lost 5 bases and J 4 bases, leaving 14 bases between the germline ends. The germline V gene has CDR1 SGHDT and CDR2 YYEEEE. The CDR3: CASSWQPGADTQYF. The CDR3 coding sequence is TGTGCCAGCAGTTGGCAGCCTGGCGCAGATACGCAGTATTTT.

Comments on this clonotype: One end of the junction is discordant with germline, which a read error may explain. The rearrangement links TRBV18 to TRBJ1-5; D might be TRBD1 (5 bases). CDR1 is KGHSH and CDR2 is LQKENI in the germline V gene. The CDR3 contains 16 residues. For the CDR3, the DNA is TGTGCCAGCTCACCACGCGGGGGGGATAGCGATCAGCCCCAGCATTTT. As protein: CASSPRGGDSDQPQHF. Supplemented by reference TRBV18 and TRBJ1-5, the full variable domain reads NAGVMQNPRHLVRRRGQEARLRCSPMKGHSHVYWYRQLPEEGLKFMVYLQKENIIDESGMPKERFSAEFPKEGPSILRIQQVVRGDSAAYFCASSPRGGDSDQPQHFGDGTRLSIL.

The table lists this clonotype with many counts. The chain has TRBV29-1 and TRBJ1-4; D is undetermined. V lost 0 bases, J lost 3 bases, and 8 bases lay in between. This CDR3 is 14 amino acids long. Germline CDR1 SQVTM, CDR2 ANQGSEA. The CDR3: CSVEERGSNEKLFF. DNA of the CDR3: TGCAGCGTTGAAGAACGAGGGTCTAATGAAAAACTGTTTTTT.

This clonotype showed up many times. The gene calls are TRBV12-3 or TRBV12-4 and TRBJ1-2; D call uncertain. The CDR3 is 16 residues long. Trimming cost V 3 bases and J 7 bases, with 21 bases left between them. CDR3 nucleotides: TGTGCCAGCAGTTTCGGAGGGAGCCCTACTATCTCTGGCTACACCTTC. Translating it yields CASSFGGSPTISGYTF.

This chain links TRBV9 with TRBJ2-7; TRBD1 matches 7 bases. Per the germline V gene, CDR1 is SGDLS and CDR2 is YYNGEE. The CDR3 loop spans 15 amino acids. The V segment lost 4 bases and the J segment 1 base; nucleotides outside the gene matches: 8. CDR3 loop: CASSSRDSSSYEQYF. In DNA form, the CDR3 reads TGTGCCAGCAGCTCCCGGGACAGTTCATCCTACGAGCAGTACTTC.

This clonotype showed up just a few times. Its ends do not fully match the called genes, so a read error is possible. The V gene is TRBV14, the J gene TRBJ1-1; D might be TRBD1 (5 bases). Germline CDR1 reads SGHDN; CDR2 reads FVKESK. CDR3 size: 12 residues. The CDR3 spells CASNQGRARAFF. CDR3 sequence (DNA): TGTGCCAGCAACCAAGGCAGGGCGCGAGCTTTCTTT.

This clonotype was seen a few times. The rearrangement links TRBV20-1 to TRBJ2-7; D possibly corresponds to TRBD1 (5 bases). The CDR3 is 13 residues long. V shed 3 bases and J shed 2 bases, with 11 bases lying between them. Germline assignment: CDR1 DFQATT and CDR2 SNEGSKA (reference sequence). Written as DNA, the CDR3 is TGCAGTGCTAGGGACACGACGGCCTACGAGCAGTACTTC. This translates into CSARDTTAYEQYF.

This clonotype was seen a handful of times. CDR3 coding DNA: TGTGCCAGCAGCAATACTCTAGCGGGTACGCAGTATTTT. Translated, it gives CASSNTLAGTQYF. This sequence joins TRBV7-2 and TRBJ2-3, with TRBD2 matching over 8 bases. Germline CDR1 and CDR2: SGHTA and FQGNSA. After removal of 5 bases from V and 8 bases from J, the junction contained 6 bases not matched to a gene. The CDR3 runs 13 residues.

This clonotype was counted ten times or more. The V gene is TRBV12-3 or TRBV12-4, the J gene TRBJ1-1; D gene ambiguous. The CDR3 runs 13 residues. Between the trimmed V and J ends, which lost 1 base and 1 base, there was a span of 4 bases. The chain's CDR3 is CASSLGPNTEAFF. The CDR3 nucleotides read TGTGCCAGCAGTTTAGGTCCGAACACTGAAGCTTTCTTT.

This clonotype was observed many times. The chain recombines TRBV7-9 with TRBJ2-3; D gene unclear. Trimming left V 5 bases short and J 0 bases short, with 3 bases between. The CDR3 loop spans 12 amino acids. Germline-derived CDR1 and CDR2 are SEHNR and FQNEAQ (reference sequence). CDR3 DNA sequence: TGTGCCAGCAGCCAAAGCACAGATACGCAGTATTTT. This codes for CASSQSTDTQYF. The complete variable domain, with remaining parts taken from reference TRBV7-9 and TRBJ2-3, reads DTGVSQNPRHKITKRGQNVTFRCDPISEHNRLYWYRQTLGQGPEFLTYFQNEAQLEKSRLLSDRFSAERPKGSFSTLEIQRTEQGDSAMYLCASSQSTDTQYFGPGTRLTVL.